The source of this T cell receptor beta chain is a study of CD8 T cells in Susac syndrome. As for this clonotype: Its specificity is not known.

RNA in amounts of about 0.5 to 1 ug was reverse transcribed with random hexamers. Amplification of TCR beta CDR3 was carried out by immunoSEQ multiplex PCR, which covered 54 Vbeta and 13 Jbeta segments. TCRdb reprocessed the immunoSEQ multiplex PCR reads with MiXCR, giving one entry per CDR3 protein. Among about 120,000 distinct CDR3 sequences listed, 92% were seen once. TCR beta sequencing covered blood CD8+ and CD4+ T cells. Looked up from germline, CDR1 is PRHDT and CDR2 is FYEKMQ (reference sequence). The CDR3 has 14 amino acids. Trimming pared 1 base from V and 2 bases from J, leaving 8 bases between. Study-level findings and limits: The study's TCR sequencing and HLA analysis covered a relatively small number of individuals, and the study acknowledged this.

The sequenced sample consisted of CD4+ T cells from PBMCs. The gene calls are TRBV13 and TRBJ1-2; D ambiguous. The TCR was taken from a human donor in good health. The CDR3 DNA follows: TGTGCCAGCAGCTTAGATCGATCGAACTATGGCTACACCTTC. This translates into CASSLDRSNYGYTF.